These T cell receptor beta chains were read from a single sample in a study of cytomegalovirus exposure and HLA in healthy donors. The method was immunoSEQ multiplex PCR; TCRdb's version includes in-frame clones alone and lacks a portion of them. This sample has some 200,000 clones, with roughly 80% found just once. Sequenced input: PBMCs. Receptors were obtained from a woman in her 50s in good health and CMV-seropositive. Both conserved end residues are trimmed from each CDR3.

v_gene: TRBV19
len: 14
j_gene: TRBJ2-1
CDR3aa: ASSRTSGEIYNEQF

v_gene: TRBV4-2
len: 14
j_gene: TRBJ2-7
CDR3aa: ASSQFLTGERHEQY

v_gene: TRBV2
len: 10
j_gene: TRBJ2-1
CDR3aa: ASSVQGARLF

v_gene: TRBV18
len: 12
j_gene: TRBJ2-7
CDR3aa: ASSPADRDHEQY

v_gene: TRBV27
len: 15
j_gene: TRBJ2-4
CDR3aa: ASSFRGLAGAKNIQY

v_gene: TRBV30
len: 12
j_gene: TRBJ1-2
CDR3aa: AWSTGQGVIRYT

v_gene: TRBV7-9
len: 10
j_gene: TRBJ1-2
CDR3aa: ASSLEESGYT

v_gene: TRBV7-8
len: 13
j_gene: TRBJ2-2
CDR3aa: ASSMPGGLTGELF

v_gene: TRBV10-2
len: 13
j_gene: TRBJ2-1
CDR3aa: ASSDLADPYNEQF

v_gene: TRBV19
len: 16
j_gene: TRBJ2-3
CDR3aa: ASSIDRQGGVIPDTQY

v_gene: TRBV5-1
len: 11
j_gene: TRBJ2-1
CDR3aa: ASSLGQYNEQF

v_gene: TRBV5-1
len: 13
j_gene: TRBJ1-1
CDR3aa: ASSSASTMNTEAF

v_gene: TRBV2
len: 10
j_gene: TRBJ1-5
CDR3aa: ASGGRAGPQH

v_gene: TRBV7-2
len: 13
j_gene: TRBJ2-5
CDR3aa: ASSSSITGGETQY

v_gene: TRBV6-6
len: 13
j_gene: TRBJ1-6
CDR3aa: ASSSSQGGDSPLH

v_gene: TRBV5-1
len: 16
j_gene: TRBJ2-7
CDR3aa: ASSFSSGGIGSSYEQY

v_gene: TRBV18
len: 14
j_gene: TRBJ1-5
CDR3aa: ASSPRGEPKYQPQH

v_gene: TRBV28
len: 11
j_gene: TRBJ2-7
CDR3aa: ASSSHDRLEQY

v_gene: TRBV4-3
len: 13
j_gene: TRBJ1-6
CDR3aa: ASSQGAGNNSPLH

v_gene: TRBV19
len: 11
j_gene: TRBJ1-5
CDR3aa: ASSIRGNQPQH

v_gene: TRBV6-6
len: 12
j_gene: TRBJ1-1
CDR3aa: ASNLLSGSTEAF

v_gene: TRBV6-4
len: 14
j_gene: TRBJ1-5
CDR3aa: ASSRRQGVGRQPQH

v_gene: TRBV10-2
len: 16
j_gene: TRBJ2-2
CDR3aa: ASSESGASGVNTGELF

v_gene: TRBV18
len: 13
j_gene: TRBJ2-7
CDR3aa: ASSPGRTGGAEQY

v_gene: TRBV27
len: 9
j_gene: TRBJ2-7
CDR3aa: ASSTLNEQY

v_gene: TRBV28
len: 14
j_gene: TRBJ1-4
CDR3aa: ASSLTGLVTNEKLF

v_gene: TRBV5-6
len: 12
j_gene: TRBJ1-1
CDR3aa: ASSLGYRATEAF

v_gene: TRBV15
len: 13
j_gene: TRBJ2-2
CDR3aa: ATSSPGLERGELF

v_gene: TRBV21-1
len: 12
j_gene: TRBJ1-4
CDR3aa: ASSIAGANEKLF

v_gene: TRBV28
len: 13
j_gene: TRBJ2-1
CDR3aa: ASSFEREGGNEQF

v_gene: TRBV9
len: 14
j_gene: TRBJ2-6
CDR3aa: ASSEEGLRGANVLT

v_gene: TRBV6-1
len: 13
j_gene: TRBJ2-4
CDR3aa: ASRTGTRAKNIQY

v_gene: TRBV2
len: 10
j_gene: TRBJ1-5
CDR3aa: ASRNNNQPQH

v_gene: TRBV5-1
len: 14
j_gene: TRBJ1-4
CDR3aa: ASSLGGGGGTEKLF

v_gene: TRBV7-8
len: 13
j_gene: TRBJ2-1
CDR3aa: ASSSQGLAGGTRL

v_gene: TRBV28
len: 14
j_gene: TRBJ1-4
CDR3aa: ASSFRTGGEREKLF

v_gene: TRBV27
len: 13
j_gene: TRBJ2-7
CDR3aa: ASRRAGTSGYEQY

v_gene: TRBV2
len: 15
j_gene: TRBJ2-3
CDR3aa: ASSERGLANPTDTQY

v_gene: TRBV4-1
len: 17
j_gene: -
CDR3aa: ASSQGLASGGDGAYEQY

v_gene: TRBV28
len: 11
j_gene: TRBJ1-4
CDR3aa: ASSSTGNEKLF

v_gene: TRBV18
len: 14
j_gene: TRBJ1-1
CDR3aa: ASSPRVQGADTEAF

v_gene: TRBV28
len: 11
j_gene: TRBJ2-7
CDR3aa: ATEKRDRAVQY

v_gene: TRBV2
len: 9
j_gene: TRBJ1-1
CDR3aa: ASLGNTEAF

v_gene: TRBV5-4
len: 12
j_gene: TRBJ1-1
CDR3aa: ASSLAGGGTEAF

v_gene: TRBV30
len: 18
j_gene: TRBJ2-2
CDR3aa: ACRSRVFALAGGYPGELF

v_gene: TRBV5-1
len: 12
j_gene: TRBJ1-3
CDR3aa: ASSVGVSGNTIY

v_gene: TRBV18
len: 11
j_gene: TRBJ2-7
CDR3aa: ASSPGGSAEQY

v_gene: TRBV28
len: 16
j_gene: TRBJ1-5
CDR3aa: ASNPGGTVVYSNQPQH

v_gene: TRBV2
len: 13
j_gene: TRBJ2-1
CDR3aa: ASSLGLAGVDEQF

v_gene: TRBV10-3
len: 13
j_gene: TRBJ2-7
CDR3aa: AISFSSGGIYEQY

v_gene: TRBV10-3
len: 10
j_gene: TRBJ1-1
CDR3aa: AISMRGTEAF

v_gene: TRBV28
len: 12
j_gene: TRBJ2-5
CDR3aa: ASSLGGDQETQY

v_gene: TRBV5-1
len: 12
j_gene: TRBJ2-1
CDR3aa: ASSFQSEYNEQF

v_gene: TRBV2
len: 12
j_gene: TRBJ2-5
CDR3aa: ASSRTFEGETQY

v_gene: TRBV28
len: 14
j_gene: TRBJ2-3
CDR3aa: ASTDREYGSTDTQY

v_gene: TRBV7-5
len: 15
j_gene: TRBJ2-1
CDR3aa: VRSQPGLAYSYNEQF